This T cell receptor beta chain was retrieved from a study of blood T cells in healthy people across ages. Study conclusions and caveats: Among long-lived donors, naive CD4+ cells were more numerous and diversity higher than in aged donors. Age showed a roughly linear inverse relationship with TCR beta diversity per million T cells.

The CDR3 contains 14 residues. V was pared by 6 bases and J by 0 bases, with 1 base of the junction left unmatched. With a J-beta primer mix and a sample-barcoded 5' primer, a second PCR ran roughly 6 to 11 cycles. TCRdb reprocessed the 5' RACE reads with MiXCR, giving one entry per CDR3 protein. The sample records some 1.4 million distinct CDR3 sequences, 42% being singletons. Each donor supplied around 9.9 milliliters of peripheral blood. This clonotype appeared a few times. What it binds is unknown. This sequence was found in a woman aged 18-35 years in good health. Sample: blood. The rearrangement joins TRBV12-3 or TRBV12-4 to TRBJ1-3, with TRBD1 identical over 8 bases. The CDR3 nucleotides are TGTGCCAGCAGGGGACAGGACTCTGGAAACACCATATATTTT. Translated, it gives CASRGQDSGNTIYF.